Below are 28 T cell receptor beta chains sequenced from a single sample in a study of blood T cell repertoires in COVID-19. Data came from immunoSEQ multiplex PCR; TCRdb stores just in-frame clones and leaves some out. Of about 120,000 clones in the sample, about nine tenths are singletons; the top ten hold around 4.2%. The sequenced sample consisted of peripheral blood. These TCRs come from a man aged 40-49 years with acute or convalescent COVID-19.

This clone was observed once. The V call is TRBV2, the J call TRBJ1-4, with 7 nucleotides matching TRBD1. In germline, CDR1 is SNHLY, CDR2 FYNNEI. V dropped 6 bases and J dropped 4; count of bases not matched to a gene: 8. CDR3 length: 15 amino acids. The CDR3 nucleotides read TGTGCCAGCAGGGCTCAGACAGGGTATAATGAAAAACTGTTTTTT. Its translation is CASRAQTGYNEKLFF.

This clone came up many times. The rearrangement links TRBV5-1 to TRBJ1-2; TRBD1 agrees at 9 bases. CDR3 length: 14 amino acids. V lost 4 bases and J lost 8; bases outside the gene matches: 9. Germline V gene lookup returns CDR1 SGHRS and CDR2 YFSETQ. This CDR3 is CASSTGQGSVGYTF. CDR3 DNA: TGCGCCAGCAGCACGGGACAGGGTTCCGTGGGCTACACCTTC.

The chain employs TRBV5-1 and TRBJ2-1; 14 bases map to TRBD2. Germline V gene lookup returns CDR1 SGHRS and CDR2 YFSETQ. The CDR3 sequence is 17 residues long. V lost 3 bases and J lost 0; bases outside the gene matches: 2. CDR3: CASSSGTSGGSYNEQFF. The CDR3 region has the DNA TGCGCCAGCAGCTCCGGGACTAGCGGGGGCTCCTACAATGAGCAGTTCTTC.

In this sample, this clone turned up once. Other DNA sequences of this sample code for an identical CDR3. DNA of the CDR3: TGTGCCAGCAGCTTGGGACAGGGCTATGGCTACACCTTC. Protein: CASSLGQGYGYTF. The J gene is TRBJ1-2, the V gene TRBV7-2, with 9 bases matching TRBD1. V dropped 3 bases and J dropped 4; count of bases not matched to a gene: 0. The CDR3 spans 13 residues. The germline gives CDR1 SGHTA, CDR2 FQGNSA.

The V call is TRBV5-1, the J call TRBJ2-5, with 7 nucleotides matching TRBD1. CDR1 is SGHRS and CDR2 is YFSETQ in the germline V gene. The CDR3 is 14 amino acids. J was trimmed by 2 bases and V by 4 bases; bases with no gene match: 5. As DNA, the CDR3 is TGCGCCAGCAGCGCGACAGGGACACAAGAGACCCAGTACTTC. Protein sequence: CASSATGTQETQYF.

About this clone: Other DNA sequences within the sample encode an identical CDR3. This chain's CDR3 is CASSRGQLNEKLFF. The CDR3 DNA reads as TGTGCCAGTAGTAGGGGACAGCTTAATGAAAAACTGTTTTTT. This chain joins TRBV19 and TRBJ1-4, with TRBD1 matching over 7 bases. The CDR3 loop spans 14 amino acids. Germline trimming cut 4 bases from V and 4 bases from J; bases unmatched to any gene: 3. Per the germline V gene, CDR1 is LNHDA and CDR2 is SQIVND (reference sequence).

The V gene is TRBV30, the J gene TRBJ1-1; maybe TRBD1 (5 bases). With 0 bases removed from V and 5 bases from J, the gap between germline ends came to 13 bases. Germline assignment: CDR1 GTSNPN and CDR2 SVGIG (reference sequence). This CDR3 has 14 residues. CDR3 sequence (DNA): TGTGCCTGGAGTGTACACAGGAGTTGGACTGAAGCTTTCTTT. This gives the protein CAWSVHRSWTEAFF.

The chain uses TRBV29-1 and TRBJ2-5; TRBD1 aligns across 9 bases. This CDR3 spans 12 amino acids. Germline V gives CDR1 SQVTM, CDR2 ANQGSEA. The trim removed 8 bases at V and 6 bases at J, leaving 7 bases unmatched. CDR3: CSFNRGLKTQYF. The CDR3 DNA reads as TGCAGCTTCAACAGGGGGCTTAAGACCCAGTACTTC.

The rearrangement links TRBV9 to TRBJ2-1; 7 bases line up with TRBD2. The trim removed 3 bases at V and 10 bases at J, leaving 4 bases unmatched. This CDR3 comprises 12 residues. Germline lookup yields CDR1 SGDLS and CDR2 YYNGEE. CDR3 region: CASSGAGGEQFF. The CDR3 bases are TGTGCCAGCAGCGGGGCCGGGGGGGAGCAGTTCTTC. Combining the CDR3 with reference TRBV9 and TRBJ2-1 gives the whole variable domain DSGVTQTPKHLITATGQRVTLRCSPRSGDLSVYWYQQSLDQGLQFLIQYYNGEERAKGNILERFSAQQFPDLHSELNLSSLELGDSALYFCASSGAGGEQFFGPGTRLTVL.

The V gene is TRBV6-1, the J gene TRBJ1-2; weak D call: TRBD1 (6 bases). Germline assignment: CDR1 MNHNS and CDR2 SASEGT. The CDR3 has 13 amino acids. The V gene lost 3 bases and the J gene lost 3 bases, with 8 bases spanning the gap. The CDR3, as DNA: TGTGCCAGCAGTGACAGGGGACACTATGGCTACACCTTC. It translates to CASSDRGHYGYTF.

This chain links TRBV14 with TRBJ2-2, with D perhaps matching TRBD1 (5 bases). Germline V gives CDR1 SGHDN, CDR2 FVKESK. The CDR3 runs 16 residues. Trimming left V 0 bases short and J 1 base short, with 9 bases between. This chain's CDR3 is CASSQDVGQNTGELFF. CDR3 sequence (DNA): TGTGCCAGCAGCCAAGATGTAGGACAGAACACCGGGGAGCTGTTTTTT.

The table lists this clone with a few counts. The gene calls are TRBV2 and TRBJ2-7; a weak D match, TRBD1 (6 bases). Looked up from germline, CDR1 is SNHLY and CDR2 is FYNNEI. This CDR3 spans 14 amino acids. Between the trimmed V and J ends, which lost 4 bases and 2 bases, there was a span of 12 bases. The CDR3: CASSADSRTYEQYF. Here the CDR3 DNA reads TGTGCCAGCAGTGCGGACAGTCGGACCTACGAGCAGTACTTC.

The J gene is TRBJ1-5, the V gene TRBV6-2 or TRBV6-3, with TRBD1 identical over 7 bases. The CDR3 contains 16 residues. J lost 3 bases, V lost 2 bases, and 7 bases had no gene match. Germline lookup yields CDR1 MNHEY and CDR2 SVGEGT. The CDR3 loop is CASSYHGTVINQPQHF. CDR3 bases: TGTGCCAGCAGTTACCACGGGACAGTGATCAATCAGCCCCAGCATTTT.

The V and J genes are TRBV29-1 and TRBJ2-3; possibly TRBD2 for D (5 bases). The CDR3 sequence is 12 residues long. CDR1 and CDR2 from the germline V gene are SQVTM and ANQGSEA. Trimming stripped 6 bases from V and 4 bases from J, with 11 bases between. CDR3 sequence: CSVRGIADTQYF. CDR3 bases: TGCAGCGTACGAGGGATCGCAGATACGCAGTATTTT.

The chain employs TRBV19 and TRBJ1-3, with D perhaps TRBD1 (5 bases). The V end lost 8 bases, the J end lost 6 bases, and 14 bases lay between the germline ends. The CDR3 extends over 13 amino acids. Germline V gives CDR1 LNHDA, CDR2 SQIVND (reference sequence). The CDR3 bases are TGTGCCAGTTGCCCAGGGACTGAAAACACCATATATTTT. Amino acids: CASCPGTENTIYF.

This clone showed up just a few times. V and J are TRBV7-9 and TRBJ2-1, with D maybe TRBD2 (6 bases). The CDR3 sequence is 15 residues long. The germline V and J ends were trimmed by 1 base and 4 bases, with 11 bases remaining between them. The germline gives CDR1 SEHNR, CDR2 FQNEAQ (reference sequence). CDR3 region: CASSLGDGSYNEQFF. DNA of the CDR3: TGTGCCAGCAGCTTAGGGGACGGGAGTTACAATGAGCAGTTCTTC.

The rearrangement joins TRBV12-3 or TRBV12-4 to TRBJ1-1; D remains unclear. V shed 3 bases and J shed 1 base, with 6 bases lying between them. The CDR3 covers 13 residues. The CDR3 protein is CASSFGANTEAFF. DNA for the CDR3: TGTGCCAGCAGTTTTGGAGCGAACACTGAAGCTTTCTTT.

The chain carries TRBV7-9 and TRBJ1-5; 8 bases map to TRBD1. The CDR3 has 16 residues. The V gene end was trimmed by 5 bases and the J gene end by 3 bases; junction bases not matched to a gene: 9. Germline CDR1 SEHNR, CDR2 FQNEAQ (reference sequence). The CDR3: CASSPGQATYNQPQHF. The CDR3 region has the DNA TGTGCCAGCAGCCCGGGACAGGCCACGTACAATCAGCCCCAGCATTTT.

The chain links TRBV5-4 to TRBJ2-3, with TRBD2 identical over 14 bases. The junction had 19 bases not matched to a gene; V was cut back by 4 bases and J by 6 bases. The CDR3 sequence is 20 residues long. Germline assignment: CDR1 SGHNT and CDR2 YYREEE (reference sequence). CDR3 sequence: CASSIGTSGRLRFMTDTQYF. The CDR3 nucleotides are TGTGCCAGCAGCATAGGGACTAGCGGGAGATTGCGTTTTATGACGGATACGCAGTATTTT. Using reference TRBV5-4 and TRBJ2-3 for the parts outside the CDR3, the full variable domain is ETGVTQSPTHLIKTRGQQVTLRCSSQSGHNTVSWYQQALGQGPQFIFQYYREEENGRGNFPPRFSGLQFPNYSSELNVNALELDDSALYLCASSIGTSGRLRFMTDTQYFGPGTRLTVL.

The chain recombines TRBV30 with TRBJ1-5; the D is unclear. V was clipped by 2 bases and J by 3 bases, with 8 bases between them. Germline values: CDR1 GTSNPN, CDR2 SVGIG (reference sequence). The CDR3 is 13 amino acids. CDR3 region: CAWSIGVNQPQHF. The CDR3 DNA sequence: TGTGCCTGGAGTATCGGTGTCAATCAGCCCCAGCATTTT.

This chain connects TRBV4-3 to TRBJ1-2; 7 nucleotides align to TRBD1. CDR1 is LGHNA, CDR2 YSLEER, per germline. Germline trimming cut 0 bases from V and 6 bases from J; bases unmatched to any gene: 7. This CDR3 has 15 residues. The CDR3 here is CASSQDGTVGNGYTF. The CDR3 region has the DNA TGCGCCAGCAGCCAAGATGGGACAGTTGGGAATGGCTACACCTTC.

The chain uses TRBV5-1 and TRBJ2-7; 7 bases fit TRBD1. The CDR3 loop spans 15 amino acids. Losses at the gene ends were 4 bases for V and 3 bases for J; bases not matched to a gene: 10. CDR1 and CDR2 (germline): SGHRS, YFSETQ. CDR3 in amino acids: CASSVDRDPFYEQYF. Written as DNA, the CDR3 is TGCGCCAGCAGCGTCGACAGGGACCCCTTCTACGAGCAGTACTTC.

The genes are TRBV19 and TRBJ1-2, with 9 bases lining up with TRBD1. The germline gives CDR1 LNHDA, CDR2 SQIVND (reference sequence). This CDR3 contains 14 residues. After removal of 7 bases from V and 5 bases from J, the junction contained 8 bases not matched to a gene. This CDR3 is CASTMTGGTYGYTF. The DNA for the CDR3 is TGTGCCAGTACTATGACAGGGGGAACTTATGGCTACACCTTC. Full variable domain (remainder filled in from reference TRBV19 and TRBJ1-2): DGGITQSPKYLFRKEGQNVTLSCEQNLNHDAMYWYRQDPGQGLRLIYYSQIVNDFQKGDIAEGYSVSREKKESFPLTVTSAQKNPTAFYLCASTMTGGTYGYTFGSGTRLTVV.

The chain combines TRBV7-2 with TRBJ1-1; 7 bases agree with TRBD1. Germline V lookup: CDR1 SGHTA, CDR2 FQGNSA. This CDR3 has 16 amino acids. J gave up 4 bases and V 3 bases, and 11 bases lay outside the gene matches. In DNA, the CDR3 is TGTGCCAGCAGCTTGAATATAGGACCAGGGGGCACTGAAGCTTTCTTT. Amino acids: CASSLNIGPGGTEAFF.

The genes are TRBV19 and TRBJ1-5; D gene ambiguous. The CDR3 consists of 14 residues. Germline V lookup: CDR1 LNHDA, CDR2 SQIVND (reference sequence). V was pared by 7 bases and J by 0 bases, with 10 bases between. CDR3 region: CASTRRYSNQPQHF. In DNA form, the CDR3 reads TGTGCCAGTACCCGCAGGTATAGCAATCAGCCCCAGCATTTT.

CDR3 in amino acids: CASSLNRFGGYTF. For the CDR3, the DNA is TGTGCCAGCTCCCTCAACAGATTCGGAGGCTACACCTTC. The chain uses TRBV27 and TRBJ1-2; D gene unclear. V gave up 8 bases and J gave up 8 bases, with 18 bases separating them. The germline V gene has CDR1 MNHEY and CDR2 SMNVEV (reference sequence). The CDR3 is 13 amino acids.

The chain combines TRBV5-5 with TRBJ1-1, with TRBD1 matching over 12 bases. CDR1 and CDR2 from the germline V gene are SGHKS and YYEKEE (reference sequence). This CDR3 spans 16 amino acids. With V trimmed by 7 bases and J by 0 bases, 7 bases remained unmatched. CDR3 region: CASFPGTGGMNTEAFF. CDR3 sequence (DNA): TGTGCCAGCTTCCCCGGGACAGGGGGCATGAACACTGAAGCTTTCTTT.

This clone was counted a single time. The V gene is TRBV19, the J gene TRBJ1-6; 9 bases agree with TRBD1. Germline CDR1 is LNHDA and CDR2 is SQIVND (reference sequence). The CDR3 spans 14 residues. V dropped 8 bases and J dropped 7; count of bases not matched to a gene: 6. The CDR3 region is CASAGQGLNSPLHF. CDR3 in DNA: TGTGCCAGTGCGGGACAGGGCCTAAATTCACCCCTCCACTTT.